The 25 T cell receptor beta chains listed next were all sequenced from one sample in a study. TCRdb re-called the 5' RACE reads with MiXCR, one entry per CDR3 protein. The profile shows 50,000 to 80,000 distinct CDR3 sequences, 22% of them singletons. Sequenced: memory CD4+ T cells sorted from a lymph node. Subset noted: memory CD4+ T cells, CD4+CD45RO+CD25-. These receptors were collected from a female donor with breast cancer.

The rearrangement joins TRBV20-1 to TRBJ2-1; 14 bases fit TRBD2. Germline lookup yields CDR1 DFQATT and CDR2 SNEGSKA (reference sequence). CDR3 length: 15 amino acids. The trim removed 5 bases at V and 7 bases at J, leaving 7 bases unmatched. CDR3 residues: CSAGTSGRAGNEQFF. The CDR3 coding sequence is TGCAGTGCTGGGACTAGCGGGAGAGCGGGGAATGAGCAGTTCTTC.

This clonotype was seen at least ten times. V and J are TRBV5-8 and TRBJ1-1; D unresolved. This CDR3 spans 15 amino acids. Trimming cost V 4 bases and J 0 bases, with 13 bases left between them. Per the germline V gene, CDR1 is SGHTS and CDR2 is YDEGEE. This CDR3 reads CASSPLSPVNTEAFF. The CDR3 nucleotides are TGTGCCAGCAGCCCGCTCTCTCCAGTGAACACTGAAGCTTTCTTT.

As to this clonotype: Possible read error: a much larger clone is one base away. V and J are TRBV20-1 and TRBJ2-7; D assignment may be TRBD1 or TRBD2 (7 bases each). The CDR3 is made up of 14 amino acids. Germline V gene data show CDR1 as DFQATT and CDR2 as SNEGSKA (reference sequence). The CDR3 sequence: CSGKTSARGDEQYF. CDR3 coding DNA: TGCAGCGGGAAAACTAGCGCCAGGGGGGACGAGCAGTACTTC.

There are a few counts of this clonotype. The CDR3 region is CATSDFFSNTDTQYF. CDR3 coding DNA: TGTGCCACCAGTGATTTTTTCAGCAACACAGATACGCAGTATTTT. The chain employs TRBV24-1 and TRBJ2-3; D remains ambiguous. The germline V gene has CDR1 KGHDR and CDR2 SFDVKD. The CDR3 extends over 15 amino acids. Trimming left V 1 base short and J 2 bases short, with 9 bases between.

The chain employs TRBV6-6 and TRBJ1-2; D might be TRBD1 (5 bases). The CDR3 is 13 residues long. Germline loops: CDR1 MNHNY, CDR2 SVGAGI (reference sequence). Trimming left V 6 bases short and J 5 bases short, with 13 bases between. The CDR3 DNA follows: TGTGCCAGCAGGGGGCAGGGTTTTTATGGCTACACCTTC. The encoded protein is CASRGQGFYGYTF.

The chain recombines TRBV6-5 with TRBJ1-2, with 7 bases matching TRBD1. The CDR3 is 14 residues long. V shed 5 bases and J 4 bases; nucleotides not matched to a gene: 7. CDR1 is MNHEY, CDR2 SVGAGI, per germline. As DNA, the CDR3 is TGTGCCAGCAGTACGCCGACAGGGCGCTATGGCTACACCTTC. It codes for CASSTPTGRYGYTF.

This clonotype has only a few counts. This may stem from a read error, because a much larger clone lies one nucleotide away. The V call is TRBV20-1, the J call TRBJ2-1; tentative D call: TRBD2 (6 bases). CDR1 and CDR2 from the germline V gene are DFQATT and SNEGSKA (reference sequence). The CDR3 has 12 amino acids. CDR3 protein: CSGGKAYNEQFF. The CDR3 DNA follows: TGCTCTGGAGGGAAGGCCTACAATGAGCAGTTCTTC.

This CDR3 reads CASSETRSYEQYF. CDR3 nucleotides: TGCGCCAGCAGTGAGACCAGATCATACGAGCAGTACTTC. V gene TRBV10-2 combines with J gene TRBJ2-7; D not resolved. CDR1 is WSHSY and CDR2 is SAAADI in the germline V gene. This CDR3 is built from 13 residues. Trimming took off 2 bases at V and 4 bases at J, with 9 bases between the two ends.

This clonotype was detected a few times. The rearrangement joins TRBV7-9 to TRBJ2-7; D gene uncertain. The CDR3 is made up of 14 amino acids. Deletions cut 1 base from V and 3 bases from J, with 10 bases between. Germline CDR1 and CDR2: SEHNR and FQNEAQ (reference sequence). This CDR3 reads CASSLEQLLYEQYF. CDR3 DNA: TGTGCCAGCAGCTTAGAACAACTACTCTACGAGCAGTACTTC.

This clonotype was detected ten times or more. The chain recombines TRBV6-2 or TRBV6-3 with TRBJ1-1, with 8 bases lining up with TRBD1. Germline values: CDR1 MNHEY, CDR2 SVGEGT. This CDR3 is 13 amino acids long. The V and J ends lost 4 bases and 6 bases, in that order; junction bases with no gene match: 4. CDR3 loop: CASSFPDRAEAFF. The CDR3 nucleotides are TGTGCCAGCAGTTTTCCGGACAGGGCTGAAGCTTTCTTT.

This clonotype has only a few counts. The CDR3 DNA follows: TGTGCCAGCAAGACTTATAATCAGCCCCAGCATTTT. This encodes CASKTYNQPQHF. The J gene is TRBJ1-5, the V gene TRBV27; D is unresolved. In germline, CDR1 is MNHEY, CDR2 SMNVEV (reference sequence). CDR3 length equals 12 residues. The ends were cut back, 7 bases at V and 4 bases at J, with 8 bases in the middle.

The chain is built from TRBV5-1 and TRBJ1-1; D uncertain. The germline V and J ends were trimmed by 0 bases and 0 bases, with 12 bases remaining between them. The CDR3 sequence is 16 residues long. Germline V gene data show CDR1 as SGHRS and CDR2 as YFSETQ. Written as DNA, the CDR3 is TGCGCCAGCAGCTTGGCCAGCAGAAAAATGAACACTGAAGCTTTCTTT. This encodes CASSLASRKMNTEAFF.

This rearrangement joins TRBV5-1 to TRBJ1-2; 8 bases map to TRBD1. The CDR3 covers 15 residues. Looked up from germline, CDR1 is SGHRS and CDR2 is YFSETQ. The junction had 8 bases not matched to a gene; V was cut back by 1 base and J by 6 bases. The CDR3 protein is CASSLYGQGGNGYTF. Written as DNA, the CDR3 is TGCGCCAGCAGCTTGTACGGACAGGGAGGAAATGGCTACACCTTC. Together with reference TRBV5-1 and TRBJ1-2, the CDR3 gives the full variable domain: KAGVTQTPRYLIKTRGQQVTLSCSPISGHRSVSWYQQTPGQGLQFLFEYFSETQRNKGNFPGRFSGRQFSNSRSEMNVSTLELGDSALYLCASSLYGQGGNGYTFGSGTRLTVV.

This clonotype came up a few times. The chain employs TRBV20-1 and TRBJ1-2; D is unclear. V lost 6 bases and J lost 2, with 7 bases in between. The CDR3 is 11 amino acids. Germline loops: CDR1 DFQATT, CDR2 SNEGSKA (reference sequence). The CDR3 DNA follows: TGCAGTGCAACGGAGAACTATGGCTACACCTTC. As protein: CSATENYGYTF.

The CDR3 is CASSYPAVDRPNQPQHF. The CDR3, as DNA: TGTGCCAGCAGTTACCCCGCAGTGGACAGGCCCAATCAGCCCCAGCATTTT. The chain is built from TRBV6-6 and TRBJ1-5; 7 nucleotides line up with TRBD1. The CDR3 is made up of 17 amino acids. With 2 bases clipped from V and 3 bases from J, the junction kept 10 bases outside the gene matches. Per the germline V gene, CDR1 is MNHNY and CDR2 is SVGAGI (reference sequence).

The V call is TRBV7-3, the J call TRBJ2-6; D gene ambiguous. The CDR3 is 17 residues long. V was trimmed by 5 bases and J by 2 bases, leaving 16 bases between them. Per the germline V gene, CDR1 is SGHTA and CDR2 is FQGTGA. This CDR3 reads CASSPINSQTGANVLTF. The CDR3 coding sequence is TGTGCCAGCAGCCCCATAAACAGCCAAACTGGGGCCAACGTCCTGACTTTC.

This clonotype has just a few counts. The V gene is TRBV2, the J gene TRBJ1-1; weak D call: TRBD1 (6 bases). Germline V gene sequence: CDR1 SNHLY, CDR2 FYNNEI. The CDR3 has 18 amino acids. Trimming shortened V by 0 bases and J by 1 base, and 18 bases separated the two germline ends. For the CDR3, the DNA is TGTGCCAGCAGTGAAGCGACCATGGGAGGGACAAGGAACACTGAAGCTTTCTTT. It yields the protein CASSEATMGGTRNTEAFF.

V gene TRBV2 combines with J gene TRBJ1-5; D is possibly TRBD1 (5 bases). Trimming pared 6 bases from V and 2 bases from J, leaving 14 bases between. The CDR3 runs to 15 residues. CDR1 is SNHLY, CDR2 FYNNEI, per germline. CDR3 in amino acids: CASRELQGRNQPQHF. DNA for the CDR3: TGTGCCAGCAGAGAGCTTCAGGGACGCAATCAGCCCCAGCATTTT.

This clonotype has more than one count but fewer than ten. V and J are TRBV6-1 and TRBJ2-2; maybe TRBD1 (5 bases). V was trimmed by 5 bases and J by 4 bases, leaving 11 bases between them. The length of the CDR3 is 14 residues. The germline V gene encodes CDR1 MNHNS and CDR2 SASEGT. The CDR3 coding sequence is TGTGCCAGCAGTACAGGTGACATCACCGGGGAGCTGTTTTTT. Protein: CASSTGDITGELFF.

About this clonotype itself: Possible read error: a much larger clone is one base away. The V and J genes are TRBV4-1 and TRBJ1-2; D is undetermined. V was clipped by 0 bases and J by 4 bases, with 12 bases between them. The CDR3 loop spans 15 amino acids. Germline CDR1 is MGHRA and CDR2 is YSYEKL. CDR3 in amino acids: CASSQEGQDVYGYTF. The CDR3 DNA reads TGCGCCAGCAGCCAAGAAGGGCAGGATGTCTATGGCTACACCTTC.

The V gene is TRBV29-1, the J gene TRBJ1-5; 7 bases agree with TRBD1. Germline lookup yields CDR1 SQVTM and CDR2 ANQGSEA. V shed 6 bases, J shed 1 base, and the junction held 6 bases outside the gene matches. The CDR3 sequence is 14 residues long. The CDR3 loop reads CSVRTGSSNQPQHF. In DNA, the CDR3 is TGCAGCGTACGGACAGGCTCGAGCAATCAGCCCCAGCATTTT.

The chain recombines TRBV29-1 with TRBJ1-1, with a possible D match to TRBD1 (5 bases). The CDR3 is 14 residues long. Germline CDR1 reads SQVTM; CDR2 reads ANQGSEA. V was trimmed by 5 bases and J by 4 bases, leaving 17 bases between them. The CDR3 here is CSVIRATGTTEAFF. The DNA for the CDR3 is TGCAGCGTTATCCGGGCCACGGGGACCACTGAAGCTTTCTTT.

A word on this clonotype: Compared with germline, one end of the junction differs, possibly owing to a read error. The rearrangement links TRBV12-3 or TRBV12-4 to TRBJ2-1, with TRBD1 matching over 9 bases. The CDR3 extends over 14 amino acids. The CDR3 bases are TGTGCCAGCAGCCCGGGACAGGGTCCCCCCGAGCAGTCCTTC. Amino acid sequence: CASSPGQGPPEQSF.

This rearrangement joins TRBV4-3 to TRBJ1-2; no definite D call. Germline V gene sequence: CDR1 LGHNA, CDR2 YSLEER. This CDR3 is built from 15 residues. Between the trimmed V and J ends, which lost 1 base and 2 bases, there was a span of 11 bases. The CDR3 reads CASSQVGRYNYGYTF. Here the CDR3 DNA reads TGCGCCAGCAGCCAAGTGGGCAGGTACAACTATGGCTACACCTTC.

The sample holds many counts of this clonotype. The chain combines TRBV6-1 with TRBJ1-5; D is unclear. The CDR3 contains 14 residues. V gave up 3 bases and J gave up 8 bases, with 14 bases separating them. Germline CDR1 reads MNHNS; CDR2 reads SASEGT. This chain's CDR3 is CASSEGTTSEPQHF. The CDR3 nucleotides read TGTGCCAGCAGTGAGGGCACGACCTCCGAGCCCCAGCATTTT.